This paragraph reports one T cell receptor (beta chain). Its antigen remains unknown. The sample is drawn from a study of T cell responses to AZD1222 COVID-19 vaccine. The wider study: Recipients boosted at about 4 weeks or about 12 weeks are pooled.

Measured with immunoSEQ multiplex PCR; TCRdb has only the in-frame clones, and not every one. The data show under 150,000 clones, approximately 94% seen once. Study observations and caveats: Reportedly, nearly half the spike-specific TCRs target unmutated variant regions. Across the whole spike, CD4 TCRs peaked at regions 160-218 and 743-854. Every sample of the repertoires postdated the peak T cell response.

The sequence derives from an adult in good health. Source: peripheral blood, taken on day 0 of AZD1222 vaccination.

The CDR3 here is CASSIQDRSTDTQYF. CDR3 coding DNA: TGTGCCAGTAGTATACAGGACAGAAGCACAGATACGCAGTATTTT. V is TRBV19 and J is TRBJ2-3; possibly TRBD1 for D (6 bases). Germline V gives CDR1 LNHDA, CDR2 SQIVND (reference sequence). V shed 2 bases and J shed 0 bases, with 9 bases lying between them. This CDR3 is built from 15 residues.